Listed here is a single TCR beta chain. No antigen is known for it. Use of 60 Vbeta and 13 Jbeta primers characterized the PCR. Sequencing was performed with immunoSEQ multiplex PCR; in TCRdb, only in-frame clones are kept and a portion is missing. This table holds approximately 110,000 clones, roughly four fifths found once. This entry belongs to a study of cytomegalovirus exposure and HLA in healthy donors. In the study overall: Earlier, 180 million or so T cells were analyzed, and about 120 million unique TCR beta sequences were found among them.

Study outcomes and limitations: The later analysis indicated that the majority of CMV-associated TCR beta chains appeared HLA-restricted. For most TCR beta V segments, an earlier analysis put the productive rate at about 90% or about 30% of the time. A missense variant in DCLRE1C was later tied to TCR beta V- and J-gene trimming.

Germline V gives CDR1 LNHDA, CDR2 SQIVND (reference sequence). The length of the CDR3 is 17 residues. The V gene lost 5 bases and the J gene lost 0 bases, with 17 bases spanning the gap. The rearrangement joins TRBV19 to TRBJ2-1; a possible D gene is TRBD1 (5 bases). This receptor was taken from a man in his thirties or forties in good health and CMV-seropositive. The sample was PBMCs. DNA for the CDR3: TGTGCCAGTAGTCTAAGGATAGGACATAGCTCCTACAATGAGCAGTTCTTC. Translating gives CASSLRIGHSSYNEQFF.